The following is a TCR beta chain sequence with its context. This clonotype was seen many times. Its antigen remains unidentified. Per-nucleotide qualities are absent, and no much larger clonotype sits a single base away. The treatment or condition label, as the study defines it: in vitro stimulation with specific CMV peptide epitopes to enrich CMV-specific T cells. This record comes from a study of T cell repertoires in cytomegalovirus infection (dated by TCRdb to about 2019). Turning to the overall study: Alongside well-studied HLA-B-restricted epitopes, the peptide stimulations were aimed at recently identified HLA-C-restricted CMV epitopes, whose presentation resists viral immunomodulation. The HLA type of each donor mattered for the analysis, because public TCR beta signatures pointed to carriage of CMV infection along with the matching HLA type. Summary of the overall study and its limitations: In both this cohort and an independent cohort of 352 donors, the cumulative frequency of public TCR beta family members distinguished carriers of CMV infection plus the relevant HLA type. The ex vivo response was dominated by HLA-C-restricted CMV-specific TCR beta clonotypes, and the single most frequent clonotype in two of eight donors was supplied by these HLA-C-restricted clonotypes.

Sequenced using an Illumina HiSeq 1500. Using fastp trimming at Q25 and MiXCR clonotype assembly, TCRdb reanalyzed the public sequencing data and kept in-frame beta chains. CDR3 protein duplicates are merged, each entry listing the most common genes and DNA. The sample yields some 150,000 distinct CDR3 sequences; more than 25% were counted once. The ten largest clones add up to 45% to 55% of the sample. The sequence was obtained from a human donor in good health (CMV status not recorded). Some clones in this sample may be carry-over from other donors' samples. The sequencing used CD8+ T cells from cultured PBMCs, collected from culture after CMV antigen stimulation.

The CDR3 loop reads CASSAWLGGGGALGDEQFF. The sequence in DNA is TGTGCCAGCAGCGCCTGGTTGGGGGGAGGGGGGGCCCTTGGGGATGAGCAGTTCTTC. The receptor chain draws on TRBV11-2 and TRBJ2-1; TRBD2 is a possible D gene, resting on 7 matching bases. CDR1 SGHAT and CDR2 FQNNGV are derived from the germline V gene. The CDR3 numbers 19 residues from cysteine through phenylalanine. Only the CDR3 portion is preserved as DNA: 57 bases, with reading frame beginning at the first base. V and J are truncated by 5 bases and 8 bases respectively, leaving an intervening sequence of 31 bases.